This T cell receptor beta chain was profiled in a study of CD8+CD57+ T cells in acquired aplastic anemia. Study-level background: On average, sorted CD4+ and CD8+ cells gave roughly 2.9 ug of DNA. Study results and caveats: CD8+ Simpson's diversity did not differ significantly between patients and controls. Overlap between patients and controls comprised some 31 CD8+ CDR3 sequences.

CD8+CD57+ cell expansion, shown by flow cytometry, had occurred in the patients selected for sequencing. As a group, the patients uniformly had severe acquired aplastic anemia. A note on this clonotype: Its cognate antigen is unknown.

Germline V lookup: CDR1 DFQATT, CDR2 SNEGSKA (reference sequence). This CDR3 is built from 16 residues. Between the trimmed V and J ends, which lost 0 bases and 6 bases, there was a span of 17 bases. The template used for profiling TCR beta VDJ and CDR3 was genomic DNA. TCRdb redid the calling of the reads with MiXCR, one entry per CDR3 protein. The repertoire consists of 75,000 to 100,000 distinct CDR3 sequences, with 65% to 70% occurring once and the leading ten covering 65%. The TCR comes from a human donor with aplastic anemia. Specimen: sorted CD4+, CD8+, or CD8+CD57+ T cells (not recorded which) from PBMCs. The J gene is TRBJ1-4, the V gene TRBV20-1; D remains unclear. The CDR3 loop is CSARDLGKRDDEKLFF. DNA for the CDR3: TGCAGTGCTAGAGATTTGGGGAAACGGGATGATGAAAAACTGTTTTTT.